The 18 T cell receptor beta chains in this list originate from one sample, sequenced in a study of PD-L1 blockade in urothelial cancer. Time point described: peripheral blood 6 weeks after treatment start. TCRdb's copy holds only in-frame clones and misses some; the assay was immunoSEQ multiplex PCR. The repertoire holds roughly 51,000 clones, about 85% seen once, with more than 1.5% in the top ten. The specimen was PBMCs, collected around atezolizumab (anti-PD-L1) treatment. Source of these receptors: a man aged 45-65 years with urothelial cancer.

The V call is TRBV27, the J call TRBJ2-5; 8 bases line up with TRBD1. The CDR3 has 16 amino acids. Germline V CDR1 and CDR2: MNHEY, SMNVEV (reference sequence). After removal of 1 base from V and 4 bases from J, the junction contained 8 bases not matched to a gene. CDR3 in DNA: TGTGCCAGCAGTTTATGGGCAGGGGGCTACGGAGAGACCCAGTACTTC. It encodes CASSLWAGGYGETQYF.

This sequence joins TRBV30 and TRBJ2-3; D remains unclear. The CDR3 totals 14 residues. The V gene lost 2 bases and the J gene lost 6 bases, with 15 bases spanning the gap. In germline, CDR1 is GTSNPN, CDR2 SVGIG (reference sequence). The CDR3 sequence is CAWSRSGTLDTQYF. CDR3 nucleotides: TGTGCCTGGAGTAGGTCAGGAACTCTGGATACGCAGTATTTT. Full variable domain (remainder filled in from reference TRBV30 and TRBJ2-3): SQTIHQWPATLVQPVGSPLSLECTVEGTSNPNLYWYRQAAGRGLQLLFYSVGIGQISSEVPQNLSASRPQDRQFILSSKKLLLSDSGFYLCAWSRSGTLDTQYFGPGTRLTVL.

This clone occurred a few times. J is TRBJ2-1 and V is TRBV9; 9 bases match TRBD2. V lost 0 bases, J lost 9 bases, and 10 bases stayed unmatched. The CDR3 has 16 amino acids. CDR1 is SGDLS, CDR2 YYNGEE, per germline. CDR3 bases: TGTGCCAGCAGCGTAGCGGCGGGAGGGGAAGTTCGTGAGCAGTTCTTC. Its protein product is CASSVAAGGEVREQFF.

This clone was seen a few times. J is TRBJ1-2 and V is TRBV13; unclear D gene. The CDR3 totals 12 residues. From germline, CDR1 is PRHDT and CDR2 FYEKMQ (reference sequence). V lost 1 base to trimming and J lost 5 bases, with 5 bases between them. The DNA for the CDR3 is TGTGCCAGCAGCTTAGCTTCTTATGGCTACACCTTC. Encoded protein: CASSLASYGYTF.

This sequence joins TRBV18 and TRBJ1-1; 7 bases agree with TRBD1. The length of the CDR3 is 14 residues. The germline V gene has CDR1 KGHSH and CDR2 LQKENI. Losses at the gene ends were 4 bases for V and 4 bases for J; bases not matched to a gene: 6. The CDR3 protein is CASSRDRVGTEAFF. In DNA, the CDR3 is TGTGCCAGCTCACGAGACAGGGTAGGCACTGAAGCTTTCTTT.

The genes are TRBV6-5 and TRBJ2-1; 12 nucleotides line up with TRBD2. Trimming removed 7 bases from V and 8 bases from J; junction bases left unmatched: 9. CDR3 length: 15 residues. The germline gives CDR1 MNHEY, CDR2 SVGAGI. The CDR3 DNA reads TGTGCCAGCACCCCTAGCGGGAGGGCCAAGGATGAGCAGTTCTTC. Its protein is CASTPSGRAKDEQFF.

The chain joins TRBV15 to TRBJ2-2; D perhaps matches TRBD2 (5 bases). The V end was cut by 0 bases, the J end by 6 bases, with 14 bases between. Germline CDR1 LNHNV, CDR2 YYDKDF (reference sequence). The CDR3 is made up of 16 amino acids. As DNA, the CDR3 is TGTGCCACCAGCAGAGATCCGAGAACGGGGTCCGGGGAGCTGTTTTTT. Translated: CATSRDPRTGSGELFF.

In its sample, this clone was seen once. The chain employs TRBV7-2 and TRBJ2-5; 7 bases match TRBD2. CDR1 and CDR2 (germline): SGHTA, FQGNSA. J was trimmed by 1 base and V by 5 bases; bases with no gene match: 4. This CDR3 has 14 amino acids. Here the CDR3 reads CASSRDYRQETQYF. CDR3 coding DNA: TGTGCCAGCAGCCGGGACTACCGCCAAGAGACCCAGTACTTC.

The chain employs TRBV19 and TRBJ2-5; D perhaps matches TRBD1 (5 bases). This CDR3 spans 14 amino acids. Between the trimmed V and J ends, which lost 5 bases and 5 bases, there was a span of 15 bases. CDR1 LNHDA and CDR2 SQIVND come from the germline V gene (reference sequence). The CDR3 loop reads CASSPGQGSETQYF. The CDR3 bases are TGTGCCAGTAGTCCCGGCCAGGGTAGCGAGACCCAGTACTTC.

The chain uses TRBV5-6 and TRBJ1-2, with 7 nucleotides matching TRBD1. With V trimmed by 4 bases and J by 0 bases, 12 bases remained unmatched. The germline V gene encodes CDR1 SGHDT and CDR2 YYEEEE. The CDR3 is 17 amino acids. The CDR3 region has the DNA TGTGCCAGCAGCCTAACAGGACAGGCCCCTACTAACTATGGCTACACCTTC. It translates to CASSLTGQAPTNYGYTF.

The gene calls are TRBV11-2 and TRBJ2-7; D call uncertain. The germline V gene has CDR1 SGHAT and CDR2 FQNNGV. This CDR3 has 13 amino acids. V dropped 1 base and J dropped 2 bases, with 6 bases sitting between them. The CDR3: CASSLVVPYEQYF. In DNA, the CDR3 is TGTGCCAGCAGCTTAGTAGTCCCCTACGAGCAGTACTTC.

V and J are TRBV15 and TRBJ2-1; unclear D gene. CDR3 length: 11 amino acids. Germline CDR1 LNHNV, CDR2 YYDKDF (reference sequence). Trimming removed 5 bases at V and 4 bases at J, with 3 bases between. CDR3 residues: CATSQYNEQFF. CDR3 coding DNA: TGTGCCACCAGCCAGTACAATGAGCAGTTCTTC.

CDR3 in DNA: TGTGCCTGGAACCAGCGGGAATACAATGAGCAGTTCTTC. It encodes CAWNQREYNEQFF. The chain uses TRBV30 and TRBJ2-1, with 7 bases identical to TRBD2. CDR3 length equals 13 residues. From germline, CDR1 is GTSNPN and CDR2 SVGIG (reference sequence). Germline trimming cut 4 bases from V and 4 bases from J; bases unmatched to any gene: 4.

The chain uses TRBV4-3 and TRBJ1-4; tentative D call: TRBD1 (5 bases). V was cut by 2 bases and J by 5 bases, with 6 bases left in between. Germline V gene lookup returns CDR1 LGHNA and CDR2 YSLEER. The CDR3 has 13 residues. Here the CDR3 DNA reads TGCGCCAGCAGCCAAAGACAGAATGAAAAACTGTTTTTT. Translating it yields CASSQRQNEKLFF.

CDR3 DNA: TGTGCCAGCAGCCTCGGACGGGGGGGCAGGGAGACCCAGTACTTC. Protein product: CASSLGRGGRETQYF. The chain employs TRBV5-8 and TRBJ2-5; 8 positions match TRBD2. J was trimmed by 5 bases and V by 4 bases; bases with no gene match: 10. The germline CDR1 and CDR2 sequences are SGHTS and YDEGEE. This CDR3 is built from 15 residues.

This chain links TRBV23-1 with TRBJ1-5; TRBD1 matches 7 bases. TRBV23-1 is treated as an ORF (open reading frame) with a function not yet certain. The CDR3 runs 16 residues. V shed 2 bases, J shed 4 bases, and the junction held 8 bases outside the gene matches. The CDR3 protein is CASSQLYRGRNQPQHF. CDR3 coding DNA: TGCGCCAGCAGTCAACTCTACAGGGGAAGAAATCAGCCCCAGCATTTT.

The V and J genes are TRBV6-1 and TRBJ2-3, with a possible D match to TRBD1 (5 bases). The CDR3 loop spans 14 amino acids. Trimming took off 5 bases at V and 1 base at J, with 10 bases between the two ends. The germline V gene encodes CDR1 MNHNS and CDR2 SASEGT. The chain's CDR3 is CASSSDSRTDTQYF. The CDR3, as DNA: TGTGCCAGCAGTTCAGACAGCCGCACAGATACGCAGTATTTT.

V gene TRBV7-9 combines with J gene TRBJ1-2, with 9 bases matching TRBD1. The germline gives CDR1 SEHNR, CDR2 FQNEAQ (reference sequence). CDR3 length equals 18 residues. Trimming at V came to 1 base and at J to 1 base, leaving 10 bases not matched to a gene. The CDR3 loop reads CASSLDPGDRGFNYGYTF. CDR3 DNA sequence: TGTGCCAGCAGCTTAGACCCGGGAGACAGGGGGTTTAACTATGGCTACACCTTC.